This passage covers 19 T cell receptor beta chains from one sample sequenced in a study of Ad26.COV2.S vaccination and SARS-CoV-2 variants. Treatment: around 19 received Ad26.COV2.S at low or high dose, single or two shots; 5 received placebo; per-sample allocation not given. Vaccine and placebo recipients were sampled on day 63 after the first injection. Profiled with immunoSEQ multiplex PCR; TCRdb holds only in-frame clones, not every one. The data hold a few hundred thousand clones, with around 91% observed a single time. The input for sequencing was peripheral blood, taken in a trial of Ad26.COV2.S vaccine versus placebo. The receptors come from a person between 18 and 59 years old who received the Ad26.COV2.S COVID-19 vaccine or a placebo.

Only a few counts were recorded for this clone. The chain recombines TRBV19 with TRBJ1-5; TRBD1 matches 9 bases. The CDR3 length is 15 residues. V shed 1 base, J shed 9 bases, and the junction held 7 bases outside the gene matches. CDR1 is LNHDA and CDR2 is SQIVND in the germline V gene (reference sequence). The CDR3, as DNA: TGTGCCAGTAGTATAGTTGGACAGGGGTTGTGGCCCCAGCATTTT. As protein: CASSIVGQGLWPQHF.

CDR3 sequence: CASSVGVGTNTGELFF. CDR3 coding DNA: TGTGCCAGCAGCGTAGGGGTGGGAACGAACACCGGGGAGCTGTTTTTT. This chain joins TRBV9 and TRBJ2-2; D is unclear. Germline CDR1 and CDR2: SGDLS and YYNGEE. The V and J ends lost 0 bases and 0 bases respectively, with 9 bases between them. The CDR3 spans 16 residues.

The rearrangement joins TRBV7-3 to TRBJ2-2; D unclear. This CDR3 contains 12 residues. Trimming took 2 bases from V and 7 from J, leaving 5 bases between them. Germline V gene data show CDR1 as SGHTA and CDR2 as FQGTGA. The CDR3 DNA reads as TGTGCCAGCAGCTTAGCCGACGGGGAGCTGTTTTTT. Translation gives CASSLADGELFF.

The chain has TRBV6-5 and TRBJ2-3; D is unclear. The V end lost 4 bases, the J end lost 1 base, and 6 bases lay between the germline ends. This CDR3 has 13 residues. Germline loops: CDR1 MNHEY, CDR2 SVGAGI. CDR3 DNA sequence: TGTGCCAGCAGTTCGGTTCGCACAGATACGCAGTATTTT. Residues: CASSSVRTDTQYF.

The rearrangement links TRBV5-8 to TRBJ2-3; D is possibly TRBD1 or TRBD2 (5 bases each). Germline CDR1 reads SGHTS; CDR2 reads YDEGEE. Trimming removed 4 bases at V and 3 bases at J, with 18 bases between. The CDR3 contains 16 residues. The CDR3 here is CASSLPGAGKTDTQYF. CDR3 DNA sequence: TGTGCCAGCAGCCTGCCCGGGGCAGGGAAGACAGATACGCAGTATTTT.

The chain links TRBV9 to TRBJ1-3; D gene ambiguous. CDR1 SGDLS and CDR2 YYNGEE come from the germline V gene. V was cut by 0 bases and J by 3 bases, with 10 bases left in between. The CDR3 consists of 15 residues. CDR3 sequence (DNA): TGTGCCAGCAGCGTAGAGGGAGGGAGTGGAAACACCATATATTTT. This sequence encodes CASSVEGGSGNTIYF.

This sequence joins TRBV28 and TRBJ1-5, with a possible D match to TRBD1 (5 bases). The CDR3 has 14 residues. V gave up 4 bases and J gave up 4 bases, with 11 bases separating them. Germline values: CDR1 MDHEN, CDR2 SYDVKM. This CDR3 reads CASSSPRVNQPQHF. The CDR3 DNA is TGTGCCAGCAGTTCCCCCAGGGTAAATCAGCCCCAGCATTTT.

The chain combines TRBV5-4 with TRBJ1-1; D not certain. V gave up 3 bases and J gave up 1 base, with 10 bases separating them. CDR1 SGHNT and CDR2 YYREEE come from the germline V gene (reference sequence). The CDR3 contains 14 residues. This CDR3 reads CASSWAYANTEAFF. The DNA for the CDR3 is TGTGCCAGCAGCTGGGCATATGCGAACACTGAAGCTTTCTTT.

Comments on this clone: This CDR3 is also generated by other DNA sequences in the sample. The chain couples TRBV28 to TRBJ1-5; 9 bases are shared with TRBD1. This CDR3 has 15 residues. Germline loops: CDR1 MDHEN, CDR2 SYDVKM. Losses at the gene ends were 4 bases for V and 1 base for J; bases not matched to a gene: 2. CDR3 DNA sequence: TGTGCCAGCAGTTCGGGACAGGGCAGCAATCAGCCCCAGCATTTT. This sequence encodes CASSSGQGSNQPQHF.

The genes are TRBV14 and TRBJ2-1; 11 bases match TRBD2. The V and J ends lost 2 bases and 7 bases, in that order; junction bases with no gene match: 4. The germline V gene encodes CDR1 SGHDN and CDR2 FVKESK. The CDR3 runs to 15 residues. The DNA of the CDR3 is TGTGCCAGCAGCCAACTAGCGGGAGGACGGAATGAGCAGTTCTTC. Amino acid sequence: CASSQLAGGRNEQFF. The complete variable domain, with remaining parts taken from reference TRBV14 and TRBJ2-1, reads EAGVTQFPSHSVIEKGQTVTLRCDPISGHDNLYWYRRVMGKEIKFLLHFVKESKQDESGMPNNRFLAERTGGTYSTLKVQPAELEDSGVYFCASSQLAGGRNEQFFGPGTRLTVL.

As to this clone: The DNA is left out, because the CDR3 cannot be placed on it with certainty; the CDR3 is given as TCRdb lists it. The rearrangement links TRBV28 to TRBJ2-1; the tabulated D call, TRBD2, remains unverified against the DNA. Counting both end residues, the CDR3 totals 13 amino acids. The germline V gene has CDR1 MDHEN and CDR2 SYDVKM. The CDR3 protein is CASSVASGTAEFF.

This chain joins TRBV3-1 (or the pseudogene TRBV3-2) and TRBJ2-7, with 7 bases fitting TRBD2. The trim removed 6 bases at V and 5 bases at J, leaving 10 bases unmatched. Germline V lookup: CDR1 LGHDT, CDR2 YNNKEL (reference sequence). The CDR3 runs 14 residues. The chain's CDR3 is CASRRSGTTNEQYF. Here the CDR3 DNA reads TGTGCCAGCAGAAGGAGCGGGACGACTAACGAGCAGTACTTC.

The chain employs TRBV18 and TRBJ2-2, with D unclear. Trimming cost V 0 bases and J 0 bases, with 11 bases left between them. The V gene's germline CDR1 is KGHSH and CDR2 LQKENI. This CDR3 is 17 amino acids long. This chain's CDR3 is CASSPPVGFANTGELFF. In DNA, the CDR3 is TGTGCCAGCTCACCACCGGTGGGCTTCGCGAACACCGGGGAGCTGTTTTTT.

This chain joins TRBV19 and TRBJ2-2; D unresolved. Trimming left V 8 bases short and J 0 bases short, with 7 bases between. The germline V gene encodes CDR1 LNHDA and CDR2 SQIVND (reference sequence). The CDR3 length is 13 residues. The CDR3 region has the DNA TGTGCCAGTCCCGACGCGAACACCGGGGAGCTGTTTTTT. This sequence encodes CASPDANTGELFF.

This clone has only one observation. V usage is TRBV16 and J usage is TRBJ2-7; D is ambiguous. This CDR3 region has 12 residues. Germline V CDR1 and CDR2: KGHSY, FQNENV. Between the trimmed V and J ends, which lost 4 bases and 6 bases, there was a span of 10 bases. In DNA form, the CDR3 reads TGTGCCAGCAGCCCTTACATCGGCGAGCAGTACTTC. Protein: CASSPYIGEQYF.

V gene TRBV5-1 combines with J gene TRBJ2-7, with TRBD1 as a possible D gene (6 bases). Trimming left V 0 bases short and J 3 bases short, with 13 bases between. This CDR3 has 15 amino acids. Germline CDR1 reads SGHRS; CDR2 reads YFSETQ. CDR3 region: CASSLEVGAFYEQYF. The CDR3 DNA sequence: TGCGCCAGCAGCTTGGAGGTGGGGGCGTTCTACGAGCAGTACTTC.

The gene calls are TRBV7-3 and TRBJ2-1; 7 bases are a match to TRBD2. Germline V lookup: CDR1 SGHTA, CDR2 FQGTGA. V dropped 5 bases and J dropped 4; count of bases not matched to a gene: 8. The length of the CDR3 is 15 residues. CDR3 sequence (DNA): TGTGCCAGCAGCCCCCATCTAGCGGCATACAATGAGCAGTTCTTC. Translating gives CASSPHLAAYNEQFF.

This chain links TRBV27 with TRBJ1-5, with D possibly being TRBD1 (6 bases). V lost 6 bases and J lost 7, with 19 bases in between. The CDR3 totals 15 residues. Germline loops: CDR1 MNHEY, CDR2 SMNVEV (reference sequence). The CDR3, as DNA: TGTGCCAGCAGGCGGGGAGCAGGGGAAATGCAGCCCCAGCATTTT. It codes for CASRRGAGEMQPQHF.

V usage is TRBV6-6 and J usage is TRBJ2-2; D unclear. This CDR3 contains 11 residues. The germline V and J ends were trimmed by 2 bases and 9 bases, with 4 bases remaining between them. Germline V lookup: CDR1 MNHNY, CDR2 SVGAGI (reference sequence). CDR3 in DNA: TGTGCCAGCAGTTACGACCGGGAGCTGTTTTTT. Its protein is CASSYDRELFF.